This TCR beta chain is drawn from a study of CD4 T cells in relation to SARS-CoV-2 and coronaviruses. Sequencing was performed with immunoSEQ multiplex PCR; in TCRdb, only in-frame clones are kept and a portion is missing. Among 15,000 to 20,000 clones listed, roughly 78% were seen once. In this sample, this clone turned up once. Its antigen is still unknown. CD4+ T cells from unexposed donors were obtained before the COVID-19 pandemic (2011-2018). CD4+ T cells were isolated from the cells after 10 days of culture. Between the trimmed V and J ends, which lost 0 bases and 10 bases, there was a span of 11 bases. CDR1 and CDR2 from the germline V gene are SGHDT and YYEEEE. There are 12 residues in the CDR3.

This TCR was recovered from a human donor in good health. The V gene is TRBV5-6, the J gene TRBJ2-7, with D perhaps TRBD1 or TRBD2 (6 bases each). The sequencing input was CD4+ T cells from PBMCs, cultured in vitro. The CDR3 nucleotides are TGTGCCAGCAGCTTGGCAGGGGAGGCACAGTACTTC. Protein product: CASSLAGEAQYF.